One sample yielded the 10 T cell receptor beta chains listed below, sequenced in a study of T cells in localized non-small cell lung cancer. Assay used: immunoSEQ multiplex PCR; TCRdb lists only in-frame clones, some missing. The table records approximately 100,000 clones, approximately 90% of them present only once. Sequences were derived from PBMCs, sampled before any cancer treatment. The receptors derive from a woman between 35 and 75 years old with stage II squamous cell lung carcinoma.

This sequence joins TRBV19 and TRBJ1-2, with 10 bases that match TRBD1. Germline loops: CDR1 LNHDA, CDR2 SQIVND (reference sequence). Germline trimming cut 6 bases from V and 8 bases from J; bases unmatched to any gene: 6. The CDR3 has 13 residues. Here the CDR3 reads CASSPTGGWGYTF. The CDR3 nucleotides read TGTGCCAGTAGCCCGACAGGGGGCTGGGGCTACACCTTC.

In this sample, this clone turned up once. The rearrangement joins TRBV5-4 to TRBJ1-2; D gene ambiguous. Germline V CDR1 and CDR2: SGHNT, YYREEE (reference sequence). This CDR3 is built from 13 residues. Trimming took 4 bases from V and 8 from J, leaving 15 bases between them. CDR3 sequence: CASSVEPAAGYTF. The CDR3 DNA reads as TGTGCCAGCAGCGTAGAGCCCGCAGCAGGCTACACCTTC. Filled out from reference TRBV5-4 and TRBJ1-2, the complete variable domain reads ETGVTQSPTHLIKTRGQQVTLRCSSQSGHNTVSWYQQALGQGPQFIFQYYREEENGRGNFPPRFSGLQFPNYSSELNVNALELDDSALYLCASSVEPAAGYTFGSGTRLTVV.

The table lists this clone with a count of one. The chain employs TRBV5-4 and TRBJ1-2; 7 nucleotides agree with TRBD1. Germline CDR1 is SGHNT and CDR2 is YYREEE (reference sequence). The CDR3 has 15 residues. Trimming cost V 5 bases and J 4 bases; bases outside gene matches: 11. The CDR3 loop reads CASSSGQAGVYGYTF. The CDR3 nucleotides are TGTGCCAGCAGTTCCGGACAGGCCGGCGTCTATGGCTACACCTTC.

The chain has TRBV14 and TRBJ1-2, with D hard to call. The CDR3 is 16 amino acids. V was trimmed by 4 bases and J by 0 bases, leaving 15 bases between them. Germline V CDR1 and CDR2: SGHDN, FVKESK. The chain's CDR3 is CASSPLGTPSNYGYTF. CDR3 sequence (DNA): TGTGCCAGCAGCCCCCTAGGAACGCCCTCTAACTATGGCTACACCTTC.

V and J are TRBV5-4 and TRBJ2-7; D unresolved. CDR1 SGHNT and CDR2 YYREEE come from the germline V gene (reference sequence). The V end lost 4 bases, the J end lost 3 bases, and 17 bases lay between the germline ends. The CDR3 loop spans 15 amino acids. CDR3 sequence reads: CASSRGGQANYEQYF. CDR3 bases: TGTGCCAGCAGCCGTGGTGGGCAGGCCAACTACGAGCAGTACTTC.

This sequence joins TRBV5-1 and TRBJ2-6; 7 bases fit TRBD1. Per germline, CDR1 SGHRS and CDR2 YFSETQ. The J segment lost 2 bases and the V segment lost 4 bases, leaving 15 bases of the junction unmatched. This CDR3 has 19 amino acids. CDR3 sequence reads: CASSPHAGQVQTGANVLTF. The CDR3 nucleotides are TGCGCCAGCAGCCCCCATGCCGGACAGGTCCAGACTGGGGCCAACGTCCTGACTTTC. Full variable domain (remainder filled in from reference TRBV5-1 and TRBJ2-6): KAGVTQTPRYLIKTRGQQVTLSCSPISGHRSVSWYQQTPGQGLQFLFEYFSETQRNKGNFPGRFSGRQFSNSRSEMNVSTLELGDSALYLCASSPHAGQVQTGANVLTFGAGSRLTVL.

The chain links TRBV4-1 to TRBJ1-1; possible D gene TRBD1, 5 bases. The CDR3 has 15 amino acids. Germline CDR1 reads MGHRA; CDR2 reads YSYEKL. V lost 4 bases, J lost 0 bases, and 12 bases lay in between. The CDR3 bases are TGCGCCAGCAGCCCCGTCCGGGGGGTGAACACTGAAGCTTTCTTT. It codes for CASSPVRGVNTEAFF.

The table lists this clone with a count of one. The CDR3 is CASSVQQGSGNTIYF. CDR3 bases: TGTGCCAGTAGTGTCCAACAGGGCTCGGGAAACACCATATATTTT. This chain uses TRBV19 with TRBJ1-3; D might be TRBD1 (6 bases). Deletions cut 5 bases from V and 4 bases from J, with 15 bases between. The length of the CDR3 is 15 residues. Germline lookup yields CDR1 LNHDA and CDR2 SQIVND (reference sequence).

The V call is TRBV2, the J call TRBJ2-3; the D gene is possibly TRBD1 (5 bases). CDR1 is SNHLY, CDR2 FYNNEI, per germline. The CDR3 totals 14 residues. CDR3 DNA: TGTGCGAACTCCGAGGACATGCGCACAGATACGCAGTATTTT. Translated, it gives CANSEDMRTDTQYF.

The CDR3 DNA is TGTGCCAGCAGTGAAGGCTGGGGGGGAGCTGGGGCCAACGTCCTGACTTTC. It encodes CASSEGWGGAGANVLTF. The chain combines TRBV2 with TRBJ2-6; 7 nucleotides match TRBD2. The germline V gene has CDR1 SNHLY and CDR2 FYNNEI. Trimming removed 1 base from V and 2 bases from J; junction bases left unmatched: 5. This CDR3 is 17 amino acids long.